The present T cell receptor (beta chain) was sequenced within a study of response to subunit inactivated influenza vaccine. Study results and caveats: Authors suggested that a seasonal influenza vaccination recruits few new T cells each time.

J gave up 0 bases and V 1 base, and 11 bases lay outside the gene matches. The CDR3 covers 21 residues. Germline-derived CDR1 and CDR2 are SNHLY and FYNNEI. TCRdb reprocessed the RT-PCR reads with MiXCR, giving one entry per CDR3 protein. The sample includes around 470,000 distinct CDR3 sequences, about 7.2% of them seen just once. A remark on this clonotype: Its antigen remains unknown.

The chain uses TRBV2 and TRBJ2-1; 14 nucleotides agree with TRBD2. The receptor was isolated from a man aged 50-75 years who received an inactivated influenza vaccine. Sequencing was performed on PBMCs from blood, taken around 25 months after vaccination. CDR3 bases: TGTGCCAGCAGTGAAGTTATGGGACTAGCGGGAGATACGAGCTCCTACAATGAGCAGTTCTTC. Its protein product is CASSEVMGLAGDTSSYNEQFF.